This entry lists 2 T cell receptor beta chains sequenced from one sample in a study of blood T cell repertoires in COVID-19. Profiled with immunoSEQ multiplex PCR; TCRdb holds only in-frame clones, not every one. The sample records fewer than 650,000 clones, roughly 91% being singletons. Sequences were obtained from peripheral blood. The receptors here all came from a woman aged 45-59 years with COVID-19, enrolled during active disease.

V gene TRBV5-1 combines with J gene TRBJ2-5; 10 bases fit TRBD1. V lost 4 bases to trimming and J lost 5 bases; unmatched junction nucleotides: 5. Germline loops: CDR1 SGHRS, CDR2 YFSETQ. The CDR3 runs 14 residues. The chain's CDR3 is CASSPTGGGETQYF. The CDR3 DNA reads TGCGCCAGCAGCCCGACAGGGGGCGGGGAGACCCAGTACTTC.

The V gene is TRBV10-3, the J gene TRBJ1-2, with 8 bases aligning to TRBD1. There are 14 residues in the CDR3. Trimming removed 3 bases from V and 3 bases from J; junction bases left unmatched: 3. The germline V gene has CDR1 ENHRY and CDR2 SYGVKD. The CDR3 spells CAISEAGGDYGYTF. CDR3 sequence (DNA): TGTGCCATCAGTGAAGCAGGGGGCGACTATGGCTACACCTTC.